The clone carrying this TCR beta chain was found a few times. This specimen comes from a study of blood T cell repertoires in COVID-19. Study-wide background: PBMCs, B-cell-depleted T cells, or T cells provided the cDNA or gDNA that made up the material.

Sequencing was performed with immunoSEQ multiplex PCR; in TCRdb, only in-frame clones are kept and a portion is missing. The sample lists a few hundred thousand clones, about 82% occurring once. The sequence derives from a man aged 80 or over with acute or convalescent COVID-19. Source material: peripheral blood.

The CDR3 nucleotides read TGTGCCAGCAGCCAAAACGGGGATGAAAAACTGTTTTTT. Amino acid sequence: CASSQNGDEKLFF. The rearrangement joins TRBV4-2 to TRBJ1-4; D is undetermined. The CDR3 is made up of 13 amino acids. In germline, CDR1 is LGHNA, CDR2 YNFKEQ. With 2 bases removed from V and 6 bases from J, the gap between germline ends came to 7 bases.